These 30 T cell receptor beta chains were sequenced from one sample in a study of T cell changes during pregnancy in multiple sclerosis. Only in-frame clones appear in the TCRdb table, and some are missing; sequencing was by immunoSEQ multiplex PCR. The profile shows about 52,000 clones, roughly nine tenths of them singletons. The material sequenced was CD4+ T cells from peripheral blood mononuclear cells, taken before pregnancy. Every receptor here comes from a female donor with multiple sclerosis, enrolled in a pregnancy study.

The chain uses TRBV4-3 and TRBJ2-4; TRBD2 matches at 11 bases. V lost 4 bases and J lost 0; bases outside the gene matches: 5. The germline CDR1 and CDR2 sequences are LGHNA and YSLEER. The CDR3 has 17 residues. CDR3 sequence: CASSLLGLAGAKNIQYF. Written as DNA, the CDR3 is TGCGCCAGCAGCCTCCTTGGACTAGCGGGAGCCAAAAACATTCAGTACTTC.

The chain carries TRBV6-1 and TRBJ2-7, with TRBD2 matching over 10 bases. Trimming at V came to 6 bases and at J to 1 base, leaving 3 bases not matched to a gene. This CDR3 spans 14 amino acids. Germline loops: CDR1 MNHNS, CDR2 SASEGT. The CDR3 DNA is TGTGCCAGCAGCCGGACTAGCGGATCCTACGAGCAGTACTTC. Translation gives CASSRTSGSYEQYF.

This clone was seen just once. The rearrangement uses TRBV2 and TRBJ2-5; the match to TRBD1 covers 11 bases. The CDR3 has 11 amino acids. The ends lost 6 bases at V and 13 bases at J; junction bases unmatched: 4. From germline, CDR1 is SNHLY and CDR2 FYNNEI. CDR3 nucleotides: TGTGCCAGCAGGGGACAGGGGGAGGTGTACTTC. It codes for CASRGQGEVYF.

The chain joins TRBV5-1 to TRBJ2-3; 7 bases line up with TRBD1. Germline CDR1 and CDR2: SGHRS and YFSETQ. J was trimmed by 8 bases and V by 2 bases; bases with no gene match: 11. The CDR3 covers 15 residues. For the CDR3, the DNA is TGCGCCAGCAGCTTTTCCGGGACAGAAACGGGTACGCAGTATTTT. Translating gives CASSFSGTETGTQYF.

This clone has just one count. The V call is TRBV6-1, the J call TRBJ1-2; D unresolved. The CDR3 runs to 11 residues. CDR1 is MNHNS, CDR2 SASEGT, per germline. The germline V and J ends were trimmed by 7 bases and 4 bases, with 7 bases remaining between them. CDR3 sequence reads: CASTRSYGYTF. The CDR3 coding sequence is TGTGCCAGCACCCGCAGCTATGGCTACACCTTC.

V gene TRBV28 combines with J gene TRBJ2-2; TRBD2 matches at 8 bases. V lost 3 bases, J lost 5 bases, and 5 bases stayed unmatched. The CDR3 spans 15 residues. Per germline, CDR1 MDHEN and CDR2 SYDVKM. Here the CDR3 reads CASSFSRGATGELFF. CDR3 DNA: TGTGCCAGCAGTTTCTCGCGGGGGGCTACCGGGGAGCTGTTTTTT. Complete variable domain (other parts from reference TRBV28 and TRBJ2-2): DVKVTQSSRYLVKRTGEKVFLECVQDMDHENMFWYRQDPGLGLRLIYFSYDVKMKEKGDIPEGYSVSREKKERFSLILESASTNQTSMYLCASSFSRGATGELFFGEGSRLTVL.

The CDR3 spells CASSLGQSHTDTQYF. CDR3 nucleotide sequence: TGTGCCAGCAGTCTTGGGCAGTCCCACACAGATACGCAGTATTTT. The rearrangement joins TRBV27 to TRBJ2-3; D is unresolved. Germline V gives CDR1 MNHEY, CDR2 SMNVEV (reference sequence). This CDR3 region has 15 residues. V gave up 5 bases and J gave up 2 bases, with 14 bases separating them.

The chain recombines TRBV7-2 with TRBJ2-5; tentative D call: TRBD2 (5 bases). The germline V and J ends were trimmed by 2 bases and 5 bases, with 12 bases remaining between them. Germline CDR1 is SGHTA and CDR2 is FQGNSA. This CDR3 comprises 14 residues. CDR3 protein: CASSLLAGKETQYF. The CDR3 coding sequence is TGTGCCAGCAGCTTACTAGCAGGAAAGGAGACCCAGTACTTC.

The J gene is TRBJ2-3, the V gene TRBV27; 14 bases are a match to TRBD2. Per the germline V gene, CDR1 is MNHEY and CDR2 is SMNVEV (reference sequence). The ends lost 4 bases at V and 3 bases at J; junction bases unmatched: 3. The CDR3 is made up of 16 amino acids. In DNA form, the CDR3 reads TGTGCCAGCAGTTCCTGGACTAGCGGGAGGACAGATACGCAGTATTTT. Translated, it gives CASSSWTSGRTDTQYF.

The V call is TRBV18, the J call TRBJ1-1, with 8 bases that match TRBD1. Germline CDR1 KGHSH, CDR2 LQKENI. The CDR3 spans 14 residues. With 6 bases clipped from V and 5 bases from J, the junction kept 8 bases outside the gene matches. CDR3 in amino acids: CASSRGQEGTEAFF. DNA of the CDR3: TGTGCCAGCTCCCGGGGACAGGAAGGAACTGAAGCTTTCTTT.

This chain joins TRBV27 and TRBJ2-1; D is perhaps TRBD2 (5 bases). Germline V gene data show CDR1 as MNHEY and CDR2 as SMNVEV (reference sequence). The CDR3 is 21 amino acids. The V end was cut by 6 bases, the J end by 7 bases, with 37 bases between. In DNA, the CDR3 is TGTGCCAGCAGCGGGAATGGACCCACCTCCGGCTTGGAGACGGCGTATAATGAGCAGTTCTTC. This codes for CASSGNGPTSGLETAYNEQFF.

J is TRBJ1-5 and V is TRBV28, with 8 nucleotides matching TRBD1. Trimming took 3 bases from V and 4 from J; bases not matched to a gene: 5. CDR3 length: 15 residues. The germline CDR1 and CDR2 sequences are MDHEN and SYDVKM. The chain's CDR3 is CASSFSGTGNQPQHF. The CDR3 nucleotides read TGTGCCAGCAGTTTCTCTGGGACAGGTAATCAGCCCCAGCATTTT.

The J gene is TRBJ2-2, the V gene TRBV9; D gene unclear. V was cut by 2 bases and J by 8 bases, with 13 bases left in between. CDR1 and CDR2 from the germline V gene are SGDLS and YYNGEE. This CDR3 is built from 14 residues. The CDR3 reads CASSVSLGLGELFF. The CDR3 DNA sequence: TGTGCCAGCAGCGTTTCCCTAGGCCTAGGGGAGCTGTTTTTT. Supplemented by reference TRBV9 and TRBJ2-2, the full variable domain reads DSGVTQTPKHLITATGQRVTLRCSPRSGDLSVYWYQQSLDQGLQFLIQYYNGEERAKGNILERFSAQQFPDLHSELNLSSLELGDSALYFCASSVSLGLGELFFGEGSRLTVL.

V gene TRBV28 combines with J gene TRBJ2-2; 14 nucleotides line up with TRBD2. The CDR3 extends over 17 amino acids. Germline values: CDR1 MDHEN, CDR2 SYDVKM. J gave up 6 bases and V 0 bases, and 3 bases lay outside the gene matches. The CDR3 here is CASSLWRLAGGPGELFF. The CDR3 coding sequence is TGTGCCAGCAGTTTATGGCGACTAGCGGGAGGGCCCGGGGAGCTGTTTTTT.

The chain uses TRBV6-5 and TRBJ2-3, with D possibly matching TRBD2 (5 bases). V shed 4 bases and J shed 6 bases, with 20 bases lying between them. The CDR3 loop spans 16 amino acids. Looked up from germline, CDR1 is MNHEY and CDR2 is SVGAGI. As DNA, the CDR3 is TGTGCCAGCAGTTCCCGGGTGAGCGGCTCGGGGGATACGCAGTATTTT. The encoded protein is CASSSRVSGSGDTQYF.

The gene calls are TRBV6-4 and TRBJ1-1, with 7 nucleotides matching TRBD1. Germline V gene sequence: CDR1 MRHNA, CDR2 SNTAGT. This CDR3 is 13 amino acids long. V was clipped by 5 bases and J by 3 bases; unmatched bases: 3. CDR3 nucleotide sequence: TGTGCCAGCAGTAGGGACAGTTACACTGAAGCTTTCTTT. Its translation is CASSRDSYTEAFF.

The gene calls are TRBV19 and TRBJ2-1; TRBD1 aligns across 7 bases. V gave up 3 bases and J gave up 6 bases; unmatched junction bases: 5. Germline CDR1 reads LNHDA; CDR2 reads SQIVND (reference sequence). This CDR3 contains 14 residues. The CDR3 region has the DNA TGTGCCAGTAGTATTCACAGGGGTGGCAATGAGCAGTTCTTC. Its protein product is CASSIHRGGNEQFF.

This chain connects TRBV29-1 to TRBJ1-2, with a weak D call TRBD1 (6 bases). Germline V gene lookup returns CDR1 SQVTM and CDR2 ANQGSEA. V was clipped by 8 bases and J by 3 bases, with 13 bases between them. CDR3 length: 12 amino acids. As DNA, the CDR3 is TGCAGCACCCGGGGGGGCGACTATGGCTACACCTTC. This codes for CSTRGGDYGYTF.

The chain combines TRBV6-5 with TRBJ1-1, with D possibly TRBD1 on 5 matching bases. This CDR3 has 14 amino acids. Per the germline V gene, CDR1 is MNHEY and CDR2 is SVGAGI. V shed 2 bases and J shed 12 bases, with 19 bases lying between them. CDR3 loop: CASSYLGGGKRTFF. The CDR3 DNA reads TGTGCCAGCAGTTACCTCGGGGGGGGGAAGAGGACTTTCTTT.

The J gene is TRBJ1-2, the V gene TRBV25-1; no definite D call. Looked up from germline, CDR1 is MGHDK and CDR2 is SYGVNS. The CDR3 runs 13 residues. The ends were cut back, 2 bases at V and 3 bases at J, with 7 bases in the middle. CDR3 DNA sequence: TGTGCCAGCAGTGAACAGGAATACTATGGCTACACCTTC. It encodes CASSEQEYYGYTF.

This sequence joins TRBV10-2 and TRBJ1-5; D perhaps matches TRBD1 (5 bases). This CDR3 spans 13 amino acids. Trimming removed 6 bases from V and 0 bases from J, with 6 bases in between. In germline, CDR1 is WSHSY, CDR2 SAAADI. The CDR3 nucleotides are TGCGCCAGCAGACAGGATAGCAATCAGCCCCAGCATTTT. It codes for CASRQDSNQPQHF.

This sequence joins TRBV7-9 and TRBJ2-2, with a possible D match to TRBD1 (6 bases). Germline V CDR1 and CDR2: SEHNR, FQNEAQ (reference sequence). V dropped 7 bases and J dropped 5 bases, with 17 bases sitting between them. The CDR3 contains 15 residues. As DNA, the CDR3 is TGTGCCAGCAATCCCACAGGGCGGGTGACCGGGGAGCTGTTTTTT. Its protein is CASNPTGRVTGELFF.

This chain links TRBV5-1 with TRBJ1-2, with a possible D match to TRBD1 (5 bases). This CDR3 comprises 13 residues. Trimming took 4 bases from V and 3 from J, leaving 10 bases between them. The V gene's germline CDR1 is SGHRS and CDR2 YFSETQ. CDR3 nucleotides: TGCGCCAGCAGCCCCAGGGAAGACTATGGCTACACCTTC. It yields the protein CASSPREDYGYTF.

CDR3 amino acids: CASSWGTGKDTGELFF. DNA of the CDR3: TGTGCCAGCAGTTGGGGGACAGGGAAAGACACCGGGGAGCTGTTTTTT. The rearrangement joins TRBV9 to TRBJ2-2; TRBD1 agrees at 9 bases. The trim removed 5 bases at V and 3 bases at J, leaving 8 bases unmatched. The CDR3 extends over 16 amino acids. Germline CDR1 and CDR2: SGDLS and YYNGEE.

V is TRBV11-1 and J is TRBJ1-2, with 7 bases identical to TRBD1. The CDR3 contains 14 residues. Germline lookup yields CDR1 SGHAT and CDR2 FQDESV (reference sequence). Trimming removed 4 bases from V and 6 bases from J; junction bases left unmatched: 8. DNA for the CDR3: TGTGCCAGCAGCTACCGACAGGGTCTTGATGGCTACACCTTC. It codes for CASSYRQGLDGYTF.

This sequence joins TRBV4-1 and TRBJ1-2; the D is unclear. Germline V CDR1 and CDR2: MGHRA, YSYEKL. Trimming stripped 6 bases from V and 2 bases from J, with 13 bases between. CDR3 length: 14 amino acids. This chain's CDR3 is CASSTPAVNYGYTF. The CDR3 bases are TGCGCCAGCAGTACCCCCGCGGTGAACTATGGCTACACCTTC.

The chain employs TRBV28 and TRBJ1-5; 8 bases match TRBD1. V dropped 4 bases and J dropped 2; count of bases not matched to a gene: 7. Germline CDR1 is MDHEN and CDR2 is SYDVKM. The CDR3 is 16 amino acids. The DNA of the CDR3 is TGTGCCAGCAGTTCCTACAGGGGGTATCGCAATCAGCCCCAGCATTTT. Amino acid sequence: CASSSYRGYRNQPQHF.

The chain carries TRBV19 and TRBJ1-2; 8 nucleotides match TRBD1. The CDR3 runs to 14 residues. Trimming at V came to 6 bases and at J to 5 bases, leaving 8 bases not matched to a gene. Germline V gives CDR1 LNHDA, CDR2 SQIVND (reference sequence). CDR3 in amino acids: CASSPGQGGYGYTF. For the CDR3, the DNA is TGTGCCAGTAGCCCCGGACAGGGTGGATATGGCTACACCTTC.

J is TRBJ2-1 and V is TRBV5-6; 9 nucleotides align to TRBD2. Trimming removed 1 base from V and 7 bases from J; junction bases left unmatched: 9. Germline V gene sequence: CDR1 SGHDT, CDR2 YYEEEE. The CDR3 loop spans 16 amino acids. For the CDR3, the DNA is TGTGCCAGCAGCTTGTTTCCCGGGACTAGCAGTAATGAGCAGTTCTTC. Amino acids: CASSLFPGTSSNEQFF.

The rearrangement links TRBV25-1 to TRBJ1-4; D might be TRBD1 (6 bases). In germline, CDR1 is MGHDK, CDR2 SYGVNS. This CDR3 spans 13 amino acids. Trimming removed 6 bases at V and 5 bases at J, with 10 bases between. As DNA, the CDR3 is TGTGCCAGCAGCGGACAGAGGAATGAAAAACTGTTTTTT. It translates to CASSGQRNEKLFF.